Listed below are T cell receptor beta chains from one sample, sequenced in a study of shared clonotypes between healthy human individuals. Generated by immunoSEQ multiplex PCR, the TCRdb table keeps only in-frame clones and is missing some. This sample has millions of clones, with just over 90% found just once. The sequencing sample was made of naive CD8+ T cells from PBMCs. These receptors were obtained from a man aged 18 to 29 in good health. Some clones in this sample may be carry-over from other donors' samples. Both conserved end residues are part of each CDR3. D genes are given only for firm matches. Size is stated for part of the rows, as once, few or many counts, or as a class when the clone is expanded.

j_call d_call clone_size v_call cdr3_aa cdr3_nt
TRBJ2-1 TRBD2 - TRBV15 CATSGTSGSEISSYNEQFF TGTGCCACCAGCGGGACTAGCGGGAGCGAAATCAGCTCCTACAATGAGCAGTTCTTC
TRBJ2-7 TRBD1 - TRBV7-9 CASSFVWTGPSYEQYF TGTGCCAGCAGCTTCGTTTGGACAGGGCCCTCCTACGAGCAGTACTTC
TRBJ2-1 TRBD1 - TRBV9 CASSGRDRVINEQFF TGTGCCAGCAGCGGCCGGGACAGGGTAATTAATGAGCAGTTCTTC
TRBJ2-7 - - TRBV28 CASSLLIAEVNSYEQYF TGTGCCAGCAGTTTACTTATAGCGGAAGTAAACTCCTACGAGCAGTACTTC
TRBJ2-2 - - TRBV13 CASSLGVPGELFF TGTGCCAGCAGCTTAGGAGTGCCCGGGGAGCTGTTTTTT
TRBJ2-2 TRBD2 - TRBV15 CATSRVGLKTGELFF TGTGCCACCAGCAGAGTGGGACTAAAAACCGGGGAGCTGTTTTTT
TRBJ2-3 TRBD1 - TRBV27 CASSWRDRDTQYF TGTGCCAGCAGTTGGCGGGACAGGGATACGCAGTATTTT
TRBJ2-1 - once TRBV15 CATSEGAERFF TGTGCCACCAGCGAAGGGGCCGAGAGGTTCTTC
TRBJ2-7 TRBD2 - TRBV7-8 CASSPGLAGSEPNEQYF TGTGCCAGCAGCCCGGGTCTAGCGGGGTCTGAACCCAACGAGCAGTACTTC
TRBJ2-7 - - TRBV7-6 CASSPPRSYEQYF TGTGCCAGCAGCCCCCCCAGGTCCTACGAGCAGTACTTC
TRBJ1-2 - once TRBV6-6 CASSYEADYLNYGYTF TGTGCCAGCAGTTACGAAGCAGACTACCTTAACTATGGCTACACCTTC
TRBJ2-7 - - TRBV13 CASSFRQAYEQYF TGTGCCAGCAGCTTCAGACAGGCCTACGAGCAGTACTTC
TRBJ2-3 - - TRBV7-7 CASSLWRGDTQYF TGTGCCAGCAGCTTATGGAGGGGAGATACGCAGTATTTT
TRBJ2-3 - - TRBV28 CASRYGTDTQYF TGTGCCAGCAGGTATGGGACAGATACGCAGTATTTT
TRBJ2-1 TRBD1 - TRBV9 CASSPWGEGARDEQFF TGTGCCAGCAGCCCGTGGGGAGAGGGGGCGCGCGATGAGCAGTTCTTC
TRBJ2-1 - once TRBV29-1 CSVTGPNEQFF TGCAGCGTTACAGGGCCGAATGAGCAGTTCTTC
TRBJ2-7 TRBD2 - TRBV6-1 CASSEVHVAGAHEQYF TGTGCCAGCAGTGAAGTCCATGTGGCGGGAGCCCACGAGCAGTACTTC